This TCR beta chain comes out of a study of shared clonotypes between healthy human individuals. Study-wide findings and caveats: Memory subsets had estimated richness that was generally smaller than that of naive subsets. Sharing across four donors was highest in naive CD4 (around 5%) and lowest in memory CD8 (roughly 0.4%).

CDR3 length equals 14 residues. The germline V gene has CDR1 SGHVS and CDR2 FNYEAQ. The ends were cut back, 5 bases at V and 5 bases at J, with 16 bases in the middle. As handled by the study authors: From ImmunoSEQ came sequences covering only the junction and carrying no quality scores, so filtering differed. Generated by immunoSEQ multiplex PCR, the TCRdb table keeps only in-frame clones and is missing some. V, J and clone size were drawn from that table, and D and trimming were deduced from the DNA. This sample carries roughly 570,000 clones, roughly 98% of them seen once, and the ten largest clones take 0.3%. A word on this clone: The target antigen is unknown.

Terminally differentiated effector memory CD45RA+ cells were left out of the naive CD8 fraction, which was CD45RO-negative and positively selected for CCR7. The V call is TRBV7-6, the J call TRBJ2-7; D is unresolved. The sequence derives from a man between 25 and 39 years old in good health. Sequenced input: naive CD8+ T cells sorted from blood. The CDR3 reads CASSPDGRTHEQYF. Written as DNA, the CDR3 is TGTGCCAGCAGCCCGGACGGACGGACCCACGAGCAGTACTTC.